The sequence of this TCR beta chain was determined in a study of T cell repertoires in cytomegalovirus infection. About the study: Matching HLA type, along with CMV infection, was indicated by public TCR beta signatures.

Whole-study results and caveats: Cumulative public TCR beta family frequency identified CMV carriers with the relevant HLA.

In TCRdb, the reads were re-called with MiXCR into one record per CDR3 protein. The top ten hold more than 20% of the sample, which has 500,000 or so distinct CDR3 sequences, about 17% seen once. The CDR3 consists of 16 residues. CDR1 LGHNA and CDR2 YNFKEQ come from the germline V gene. This clonotype was detected only a few times. The antigen is unknown. Sequenced material: CD8+ T cells from PBMCs. The chain joins TRBV4-2 to TRBJ1-3; the match to TRBD1 covers 7 bases. The sequence was obtained from a human donor in good health (CMV status not recorded). Some clones in this sample may be carry-over from other donors' samples. The chain's CDR3 is CAVKGGQRSSGNTIYF. CDR3 in DNA: TGTGCGGTCAAAGGGGGACAGAGAAGCTCTGGAAACACCATATATTTT.